Here is one T cell receptor beta chain with its context. This sample is part of a study of control samples from healthy donors and cancer patients. J was trimmed by 14 bases and V by 1 base; bases with no gene match: 16. This CDR3 region has 16 residues. The germline V gene encodes CDR1 LGHDT and CDR2 YNNKEL (reference sequence). Clones were read by immunoSEQ multiplex PCR, and TCRdb kept only the in-frame ones, dropping some. The sample carries 100,000 to 150,000 clones, 87% recorded once. Sequencing was carried out using blood. The source of this sequence is a man aged 60-69 years in good health. V gene TRBV3-1 (or the pseudogene TRBV3-2) combines with J gene TRBJ2-3; 9 positions agree with TRBD1. The CDR3 here is CASSQVNPPTGGKRYF. In nucleotides, the CDR3 is TGTGCCAGCAGCCAAGTTAACCCCCCGACAGGGGGAAAAAGGTATTTT.